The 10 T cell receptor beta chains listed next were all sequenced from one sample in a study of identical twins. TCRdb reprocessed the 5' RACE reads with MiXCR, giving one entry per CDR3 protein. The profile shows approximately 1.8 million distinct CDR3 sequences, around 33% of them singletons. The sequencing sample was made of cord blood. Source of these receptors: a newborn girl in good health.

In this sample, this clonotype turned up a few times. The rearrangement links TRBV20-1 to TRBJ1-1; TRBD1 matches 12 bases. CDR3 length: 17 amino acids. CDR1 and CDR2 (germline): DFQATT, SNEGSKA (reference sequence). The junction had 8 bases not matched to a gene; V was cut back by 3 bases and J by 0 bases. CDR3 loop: CSARGGTGGYLNTEAFF. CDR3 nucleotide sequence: TGCAGTGCTAGGGGGGGGACAGGGGGCTACCTGAACACTGAAGCTTTCTTT.

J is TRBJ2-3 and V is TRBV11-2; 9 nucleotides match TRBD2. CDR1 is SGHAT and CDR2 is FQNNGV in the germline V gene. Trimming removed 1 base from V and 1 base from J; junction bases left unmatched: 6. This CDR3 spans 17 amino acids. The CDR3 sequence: CASSLGWRGGRTDTQYF. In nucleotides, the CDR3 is TGTGCCAGCAGCTTAGGGTGGCGGGGGGGCCGCACAGATACGCAGTATTTT.

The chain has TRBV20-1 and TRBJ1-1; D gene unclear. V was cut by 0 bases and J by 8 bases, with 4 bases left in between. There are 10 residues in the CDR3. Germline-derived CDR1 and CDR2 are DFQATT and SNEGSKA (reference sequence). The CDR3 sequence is CSAREYEAFF. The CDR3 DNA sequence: TGCAGTGCTAGAGAGTACGAAGCTTTCTTT.

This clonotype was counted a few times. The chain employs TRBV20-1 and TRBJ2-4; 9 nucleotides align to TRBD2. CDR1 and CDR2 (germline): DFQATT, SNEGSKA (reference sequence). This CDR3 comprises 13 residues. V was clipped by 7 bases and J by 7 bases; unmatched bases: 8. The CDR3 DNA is TGCAGTGTCCCACTAGCGGGCGGGAACATTCAGTACTTC. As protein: CSVPLAGGNIQYF.

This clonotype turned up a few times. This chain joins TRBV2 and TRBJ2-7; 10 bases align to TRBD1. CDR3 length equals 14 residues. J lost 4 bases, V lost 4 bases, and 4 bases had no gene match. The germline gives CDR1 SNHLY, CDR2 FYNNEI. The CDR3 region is CASSVGTGDYEQYF. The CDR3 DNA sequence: TGTGCCAGCAGTGTTGGGACAGGGGATTACGAGCAGTACTTC.

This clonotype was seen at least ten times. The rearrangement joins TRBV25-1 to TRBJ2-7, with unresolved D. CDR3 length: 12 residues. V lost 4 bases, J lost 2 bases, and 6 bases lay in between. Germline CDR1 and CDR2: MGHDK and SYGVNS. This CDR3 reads CASSGPTYEQYF. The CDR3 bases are TGTGCCAGCAGTGGGCCGACCTACGAGCAGTACTTC.

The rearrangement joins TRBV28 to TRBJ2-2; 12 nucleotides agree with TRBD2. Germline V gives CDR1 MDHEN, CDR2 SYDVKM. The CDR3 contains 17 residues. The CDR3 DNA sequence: TGTGTCAGGGAAGTAACTAGCGGGAGGCCTCCGGGCGGGGAGCTGTTTTTT. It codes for CVREVTSGRPPGGELFF.

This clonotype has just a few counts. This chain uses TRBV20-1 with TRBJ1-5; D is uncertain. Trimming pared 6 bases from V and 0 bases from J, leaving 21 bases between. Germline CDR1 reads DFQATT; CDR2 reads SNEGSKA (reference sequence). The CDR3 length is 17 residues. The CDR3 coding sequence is TGCAGTGCCACCCCCTTCTTTGGCGGTAATAGCAATCAGCCCCAGCATTTT. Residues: CSATPFFGGNSNQPQHF.

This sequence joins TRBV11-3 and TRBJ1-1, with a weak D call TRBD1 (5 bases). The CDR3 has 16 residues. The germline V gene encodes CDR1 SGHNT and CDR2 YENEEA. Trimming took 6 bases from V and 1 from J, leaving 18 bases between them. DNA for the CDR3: TGTGCCAGCAGTCAAGGAGGGGTCCTCGGGAACACTGAAGCTTTCTTT. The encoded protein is CASSQGGVLGNTEAFF.

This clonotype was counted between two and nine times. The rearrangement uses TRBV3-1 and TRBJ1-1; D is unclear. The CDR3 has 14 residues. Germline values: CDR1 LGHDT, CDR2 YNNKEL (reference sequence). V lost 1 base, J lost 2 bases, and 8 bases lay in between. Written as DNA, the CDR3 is TGTGCCAGCAGCCAAGTTAATAGAAACACTGAAGCTTTCTTT. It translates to CASSQVNRNTEAFF. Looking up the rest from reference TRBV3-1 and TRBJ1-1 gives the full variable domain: DTAVSQTPKYLVTQMGNDKSIKCEQNLGHDTMYWYKQDSKKFLKIMFSYNNKELIINETVPNRFSPKSPDKAHLNLHINSLELGDSAVYFCASSQVNRNTEAFFGQGTRLTVV.